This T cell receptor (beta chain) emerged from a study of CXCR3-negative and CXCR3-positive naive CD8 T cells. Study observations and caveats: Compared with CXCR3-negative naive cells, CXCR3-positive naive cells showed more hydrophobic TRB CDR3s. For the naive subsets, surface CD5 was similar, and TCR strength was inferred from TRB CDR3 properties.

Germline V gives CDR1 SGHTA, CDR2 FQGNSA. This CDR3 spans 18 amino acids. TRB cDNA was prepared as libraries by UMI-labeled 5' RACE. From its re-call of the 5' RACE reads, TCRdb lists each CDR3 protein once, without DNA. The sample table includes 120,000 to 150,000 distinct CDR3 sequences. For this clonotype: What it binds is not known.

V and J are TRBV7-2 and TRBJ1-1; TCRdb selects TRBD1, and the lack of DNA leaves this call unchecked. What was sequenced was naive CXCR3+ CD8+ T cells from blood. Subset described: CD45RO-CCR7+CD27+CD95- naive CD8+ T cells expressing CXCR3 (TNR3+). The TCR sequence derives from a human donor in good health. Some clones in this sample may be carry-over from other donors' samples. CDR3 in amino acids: CASSLRDRAATMSTEAFF.